The rows below give T cell receptor beta chains drawn from one sample of a study of blood T cell repertoires in COVID-19. The protocol was immunoSEQ multiplex PCR, while the TCRdb copy is restricted to in-frame clones and leaves out a portion. The sample records about 130,000 clones, roughly 80% being singletons. The sample taken for sequencing was PBMCs or T cells enriched from blood (not recorded which). The receptors were sampled from a man in his fifties or sixties who had recovered from COVID-19. Each CDR3 is given with its conserved first and last residue.

CASSRTEGYEQYF,TRBJ2-7,TRBV6-5
CASSLLGAGGRNEQFF,TRBJ2-1,TRBV18
CASSPRSSANTEAFF,TRBJ1-1,TRBV7-8
CASSYLVSGLDNSPLHF,TRBJ1-6,TRBV3-1/TRBV3-2
CASSVRGLNTGELFF,TRBJ2-2,TRBV9
CASSPGTGPNEQFF,TRBJ2-1,TRBV3-1/TRBV3-2
CASSVGTGPRDTEAFF,TRBJ1-1,TRBV10-2
CASSARTGRNEQYF,TRBJ2-7,TRBV9
CASSTDTGGFEAFF,TRBJ1-1,TRBV6-5
CASLMGAGTDTQYF,TRBJ2-3,TRBV18
CASSLGATVYEQYF,TRBJ2-7,TRBV7-2
CASSYNRQGSMNTEAFF,TRBJ1-1,TRBV6-2/TRBV6-3
CASSLPGGNSPLHF,TRBJ1-6,TRBV3-1/TRBV3-2
CASSLQDTQYF,TRBJ2-3,TRBV13
CASSALAGSTYEQYF,TRBJ2-7,TRBV7-2
CASSRGGGLGTEAFF,TRBJ1-1,TRBV6-2/TRBV6-3
CATLPGTEETQYF,TRBJ2-5,TRBV10-3
CASSPLGFQETQYF,TRBJ2-5,TRBV18
CASSYSMNTEAFF,TRBJ1-1,TRBV7-8
CASSLRRYQPQHF,TRBJ1-5,TRBV27
CASSEEGVYSNQPQHF,TRBJ1-5,TRBV10-1
CASSPDFSGANVLTF,TRBJ2-6,TRBV5-4
CASSSAGNSPLHF,TRBJ1-6,TRBV5-1
CASSLMGGLSEKLFF,TRBJ1-4,TRBV5-6
CASSLDRGYGYTF,TRBJ1-2,TRBV7-2
CASSTGTPSRNEQFF,TRBJ2-1,TRBV10-1
CASSPQEGEQYF,TRBJ2-7,TRBV7-8
CASSLSPGLYGYTF,TRBJ1-2,TRBV7-8
CASTRRLAGGTYEQYF,TRBJ2-7,TRBV27
CASSYSGLAGGQQYF,TRBJ2-7,TRBV6-5
CASSLGGSAYEQYF,TRBJ2-7,TRBV7-2
CASSFSGLGSPLHF,TRBJ1-6,TRBV7-2
CASSAGAWDGYTF,TRBJ1-2,TRBV5-6
CASSGEEAGGRGNDYNEQFF,TRBJ2-1,TRBV11-3
CASSPGTSGNEQFF,TRBJ2-1,TRBV11-2
CASSSRGPLYEQYF,TRBJ2-7,TRBV19
CASKRDRGRETQYF,TRBJ2-5,TRBV19
CATNSGQGFDEQFF,TRBJ2-1,TRBV24-1
CANSPPGVTNTEAFF,TRBJ1-1,TRBV19
CASSEFGQGAQQPQHF,TRBJ1-5,TRBV2
CASSLGDSPYEQYF,TRBJ2-7,TRBV18
CASSPRQGRSYEQYF,TRBJ2-7,TRBV5-1
CASRLAGGPYEQFF,TRBJ2-1,TRBV5-1
CASTPLRGSDNEQFF,TRBJ2-1,TRBV6-5
CASSLSVSEAFF,TRBJ1-1,TRBV5-1
CASSLDPMGASFSGNTIYF,TRBJ1-3,TRBV11-2
CASSQEAITGTSEPLSYEQYF,TRBJ2-7,TRBV3-1/TRBV3-2
CASSSEAYEQYF,TRBJ2-7,TRBV19
CASSQIARGGTGIDTEAFF,TRBJ1-1,TRBV23-1
CASSPRGTAKNIQYF,TRBJ2-4,TRBV7-9
CAGGTGPEAFF,TRBJ1-1,TRBV30
CASSQVHGLKSYGYTF,TRBJ1-2,TRBV14
CASSMQGSSGEQYF,TRBJ2-7,TRBV19
CASSLQGPSSGANVLTF,TRBJ2-6,TRBV5-1
CASSSDDSVFSGANVLTF,TRBJ2-6,TRBV5-1
CASSDGGGSYNEQFF,TRBJ2-1,TRBV6-4
CASTTGTVNTGELFF,TRBJ2-2,TRBV5-1
CASSLPGREPQHF,TRBJ1-5,TRBV7-9
CASSLAAGGKETQYF,TRBJ2-5,TRBV7-9